A selection of T cell receptor beta chains follows, all from one sample in a study of control samples from healthy donors and cancer patients. Sequenced by immunoSEQ multiplex PCR; TCRdb stores in-frame clones only, minus some. This sample has fewer than 80,000 clones; 90% occur once, and the top ten carry nearly 6%. Sequenced input: PBMCs. Receptor source: a man aged 55 to 70 with colorectal cancer. The CDR3 runs from the conserved cysteine through the conserved F or W. A D gene is named only where the DNA matches it firmly. The size of a clone is reported for some rows only, either as once, few or many, or as a class for expanded clones.

j_call clone_size d_call v_call cdr3_aa cdr3_nt
TRBJ2-7 . TRBD1 TRBV7-2 CASSLGGQGAYEQYF TGTGCCAGCAGCTTAGGCGGACAGGGGGCATATGAGCAGTACTTC
TRBJ2-3 . . TRBV30 CAWRGGVSTDTQYF TGTGCCTGGAGGGGCGGGGTAAGCACAGATACGCAGTATTTT
TRBJ1-4 . . TRBV4-1 CASPLTAYNEKLFF TGCGCCAGCCCGTTGACCGCTTATAATGAAAAACTGTTTTTT
TRBJ2-5 . . TRBV7-2 CASTWGRETQYF TGTGCCAGCACCTGGGGGCGTGAGACCCAGTACTTC
TRBJ2-6 . . TRBV5-1 CASSFNPGTGANVLTF TGCGCCAGCAGCTTCAACCCCGGGACTGGGGCCAACGTCCTGACTTTC
TRBJ2-4 . . TRBV7-2 CASSPQAVTAKNIQYF TGTGCCAGCAGCCCCCAAGCGGTGACAGCCAAAAACATTCAGTACTTC
TRBJ2-7 . . TRBV30 CAWTRGPAYEQYF TGTGCCTGGACCCGGGGACCAGCCTACGAGCAGTACTTC
TRBJ2-3 . . TRBV7-2 CASSSWGLATDTQYF TGTGCCAGCAGCTCATGGGGACTGGCCACAGATACGCAGTATTTT
TRBJ1-1 . . TRBV29-1 CSVGGTEAFF TGCAGCGTTGGGGGCACTGAAGCTTTCTTT
TRBJ2-5 . TRBD1 TRBV5-1 CASSSWTGGQETQYF TGCGCCAGCAGCTCCTGGACAGGGGGACAGGAGACCCAGTACTTC
TRBJ1-1 . . TRBV6-5 CASSRNTEAFF TGTGCCAGCAGCCGAAACACTGAAGCTTTCTTT
TRBJ1-5 . . TRBV2 CASSETTVNQPQHF TGTGCCAGCAGTGAAACGACAGTAAATCAGCCCCAGCATTTT
TRBJ1-5 . . TRBV19 CASSGGRLSNQPQHF TGTGCCAGTAGTGGGGGACGGCTTAGCAATCAGCCCCAGCATTTT
TRBJ2-7 once TRBD2 TRBV3-1/TRBV3-2 CASSQDFRASGAYEQYF TGTGCCAGCAGCCAAGATTTTAGGGCTAGCGGGGCCTACGAGCAGTACTTC
TRBJ2-3 few TRBD2 TRBV5-4 CASSFYGTTYTDTQYF TGTGCCAGCAGCTTCTACGGGACTACCTACACAGATACGCAGTATTTT
TRBJ2-6 . . TRBV2 CASRTSWSSGANVLTF TGTGCCAGCAGAACGAGTTGGAGCTCTGGGGCCAACGTCCTGACTTTC
TRBJ1-1 . . TRBV5-4 CASSLAPGGGNTEAFF TGTGCCAGCAGCTTGGCCCCCGGGGGGGGGAACACTGAAGCTTTCTTT
TRBJ2-7 once TRBD2 TRBV11-2 CASSLDLRLAGGRSSEQYF TGTGCCAGCAGCTTAGACCTCCGACTAGCGGGGGGCCGATCTAGCGAGCAGTACTTC
TRBJ1-2 once . TRBV28 CASSSPGTARDGYTF TGTGCCAGCAGTTCTCCCGGGACCGCTAGGGATGGCTACACCTTC
TRBJ2-3 . TRBD2 TRBV27 CASSFSTSGFGRGTDTQYF TGTGCCAGCAGTTTCTCGACTAGCGGGTTCGGGCGGGGCACAGATACGCAGTATTTT
TRBJ2-7 . . TRBV30 CAWISGLTYEQYF TGTGCCTGGATAAGCGGCCTCACCTACGAGCAGTACTTC
TRBJ1-5 . . TRBV27 CASREGLGSNQPQHF TGTGCCAGCAGAGAGGGGCTTGGGAGCAATCAGCCCCAGCATTTT
TRBJ2-3 . TRBD1 TRBV6-1 CASSATGFGKTDTQYF TGTGCCAGCAGTGCGACAGGGTTCGGAAAAACAGATACGCAGTATTTT